These 11 T cell receptor beta chains share one sample of origin, sequenced in a study of high-grade serous ovarian cancer treatment subgroups. Sequencing was performed with immunoSEQ multiplex PCR; in TCRdb, only in-frame clones are kept and a portion is missing. The sample lists about 9,000 clones; about 76% were seen once. Tumor tissue was taken before any definitive surgery or chemotherapy was given. The sequencing input was tumor tissue. The receptors originated from a human donor with high-grade serous ovarian cancer.

The rearrangement links TRBV5-1 to TRBJ2-2; D is unresolved. The CDR3 has 14 amino acids. The V gene's germline CDR1 is SGHRS and CDR2 YFSETQ. The germline V and J ends were trimmed by 5 bases and 6 bases, with 14 bases remaining between them. CDR3 loop: CASRALEGSGELFF. CDR3 nucleotide sequence: TGCGCCAGCAGGGCTCTTGAAGGTTCCGGGGAGCTGTTTTTT.

Here the CDR3 DNA reads TGTGCCAGCAGCTTACAGACTACTGAAGCTTTCTTT. Residues: CASSLQTTEAFF. The chain uses TRBV11-1 and TRBJ1-1; the D is unclear. V was shortened by 2 bases and J by 5 bases, with 6 bases between the two germline ends. The CDR3 length is 12 residues. Per the germline V gene, CDR1 is SGHAT and CDR2 is FQDESV (reference sequence).

For the CDR3, the DNA is TGCGCCAGCAGCCCCGGACTAGCGGGGGGGCCGCTCGAGGAGACCCAGTACTTC. Its translation: CASSPGLAGGPLEETQYF. The chain is built from TRBV5-1 and TRBJ2-5, with 15 bases fitting TRBD2. The V gene end was trimmed by 4 bases and the J gene end by 5 bases; junction bases not matched to a gene: 12. The CDR3 contains 18 residues. The V gene's germline CDR1 is SGHRS and CDR2 YFSETQ.

The chain has TRBV18 and TRBJ2-1, with D perhaps TRBD1 (5 bases). The V end lost 2 bases, the J end lost 0 bases, and 11 bases lay between the germline ends. The CDR3 totals 16 residues. From germline, CDR1 is KGHSH and CDR2 LQKENI. The CDR3 DNA reads as TGTGCCAGCTCACCAGGGCCAGGGCCCTCCTACAATGAGCAGTTCTTC. Protein: CASSPGPGPSYNEQFF. The variable domain in full, with the rest retrieved from reference TRBV18 and TRBJ2-1, is NAGVMQNPRHLVRRRGQEARLRCSPMKGHSHVYWYRQLPEEGLKFMVYLQKENIIDESGMPKERFSAEFPKEGPSILRIQQVVRGDSAAYFCASSPGPGPSYNEQFFGPGTRLTVL.

The chain joins TRBV11-2 to TRBJ1-1; a possible D gene is TRBD1 (5 bases). Trimming stripped 2 bases from V and 8 bases from J, with 12 bases between. CDR3 length: 13 residues. Germline assignment: CDR1 SGHAT and CDR2 FQNNGV. The CDR3 protein is CASSLSRAGEAFF. CDR3 DNA sequence: TGTGCCAGCAGCTTATCCAGGGCCGGGGAAGCTTTCTTT.

There are a few counts of this clone. The V gene is TRBV27, the J gene TRBJ1-2; D is uncertain. Trimming took off 2 bases at V and 0 bases at J, with 4 bases between the two ends. Germline CDR1 reads MNHEY; CDR2 reads SMNVEV (reference sequence). CDR3 length equals 13 residues. CDR3 nucleotides: TGTGCCAGCAGTTTAGTACCTAACTATGGCTACACCTTC. This translates into CASSLVPNYGYTF.

J is TRBJ2-3 and V is TRBV6-6; D is possibly TRBD2 (6 bases). Looked up from germline, CDR1 is MNHNY and CDR2 is SVGAGI (reference sequence). CDR3 length: 16 residues. V was clipped by 4 bases and J by 5 bases, with 19 bases between them. CDR3: CASSFPGGRAGDTQYF. The CDR3 bases are TGTGCCAGCAGTTTCCCCGGGGGAAGGGCTGGAGATACGCAGTATTTT.

The chain recombines TRBV29-1 with TRBJ1-2; 7 nucleotides match TRBD1. The CDR3 length is 14 residues. Germline V gives CDR1 SQVTM, CDR2 ANQGSEA. V lost 7 bases and J lost 4; bases outside the gene matches: 12. This chain's CDR3 is CSAGGGQISYGYTF. The CDR3 nucleotides are TGCAGCGCCGGGGGGGGACAGATTTCCTATGGCTACACCTTC.

The rearrangement joins TRBV5-1 to TRBJ2-3; D gene unclear. There are 14 residues in the CDR3. V was cut by 2 bases and J by 1 base, with 8 bases left in between. Looked up from germline, CDR1 is SGHRS and CDR2 is YFSETQ. In DNA form, the CDR3 reads TGCGCCAGCAGCTTAGTAGAACGCACAGATACGCAGTATTTT. Translation gives CASSLVERTDTQYF.

The rearrangement joins TRBV6-1 to TRBJ1-5; D not resolved. CDR1 and CDR2 from the germline V gene are MNHNS and SASEGT. The ends were cut back, 4 bases at V and 0 bases at J, with 10 bases in the middle. The CDR3 consists of 15 residues. DNA for the CDR3: TGTGCCAGCAGTGTCCACCCAAATAGCAATCAGCCCCAGCATTTT. Translated, it gives CASSVHPNSNQPQHF.

The chain is built from TRBV27 and TRBJ1-6, with unresolved D. The germline V gene has CDR1 MNHEY and CDR2 SMNVEV (reference sequence). This CDR3 has 14 residues. V was shortened by 7 bases and J by 9 bases, with 16 bases between the two germline ends. The chain's CDR3 is CASTWGSRVSPLHF. Written as DNA, the CDR3 is TGTGCCAGCACCTGGGGATCTCGGGTTTCACCCCTCCACTTT.